The next 2 T cell receptor beta chains were all read from a single sample in a study of T cells in Graves' hyperthyroidism and ophthalmopathy (dated 2019 in TCRdb). Library preparation used multiplex PCR. The listed sequencing device is Illumina HiSeq 2000. The TCR beta CDR3 regions were amplified from RNA transcripts. A first-round RT-PCR of the TCR CDR3 used the HTBI primer set with the Qiagen OneStep RT-PCR kit. TCRdb reworked the public reads: Q25 trimming with fastp, MiXCR clone assembly, productive beta chains retained. Rows are unified per CDR3 protein, each entry keeping the most common DNA and genes. The sample table shows fewer than 350,000 distinct CDR3 sequences, and 18% are seen once. Approximately 49% of the sample rests with the top ten. Sequencing input: blood. The receptors were sampled from a woman aged 45-59 years with Graves' hyperthyroidism.

This clonotype was detected ten times or more. The rearrangement joins TRBV28 to TRBJ1-5; weak D call: TRBD1 (5 bases). CDR3 length: 17 amino acids. CDR1 and CDR2 (germline): MDHEN, SYDVKM. V was pared by 5 bases and J by 2 bases, with 19 bases between. In nucleotides, the CDR3 is TGTGCCAGCAGTACCTCCGGGGGGAATGTAGGCAATCAGCCCCAGCATTTT. Its protein is CASSTSGGNVGNQPQHF. Filled out from reference TRBV28 and TRBJ1-5, the complete variable domain reads DVKVTQSSRYLVKRTGEKVFLECVQDMDHENMFWYRQDPGLGLRLIYFSYDVKMKEKGDIPEGYSVSREKKERFSLILESASTNQTSMYLCASSTSGGNVGNQPQHFGDGTRLSIL.

At least ten counts were recorded for this clonotype. The chain carries TRBV13 and TRBJ2-1, with TRBD2 matching 8 bases. Germline trimming cut 0 bases from V and 3 bases from J; bases unmatched to any gene: 4. Germline V gives CDR1 PRHDT, CDR2 FYEKMQ (reference sequence). The CDR3 is 16 amino acids. CDR3 protein: CASSLGTGGHYNEQFF. CDR3 in DNA: TGTGCCAGCAGCTTAGGGACGGGGGGGCACTACAATGAGCAGTTCTTC. The full variable domain, in which reference TRBV13 and TRBJ2-1 provide the parts outside the CDR3, is AAGVIQSPRHLIKEKRETATLKCYPIPRHDTVYWYQQGPGQDPQFLISFYEKMQSDKGSIPDRFSAQQFSDYHSELNMSSLELGDSALYFCASSLGTGGHYNEQFFGPGTRLTVL.